The clone carrying this T cell receptor (beta chain) was recorded a few times. The data derive from a study of T cells in Graves' hyperthyroidism and ophthalmopathy. Amplification targeted TCR beta CDR3 regions from RNA transcripts. An initial round of RT-PCR targeting the TCR CDR3 relied on the HTBI primer set. TCRdb re-analysed the multiplex PCR reads in MiXCR, keeping a single row per CDR3 protein. The sample includes approximately 700,000 distinct CDR3 sequences, less than 20% of them seen just once. The germline V gene has CDR1 LGHNA and CDR2 YNFKEQ. V was shortened by 0 bases and J by 7 bases, with 18 bases between the two germline ends. The CDR3 has 16 amino acids. Those patients with uncontrolled infection, other autoimmune disease, pregnancy or lactation were excluded.

Input material: blood. The rearrangement joins TRBV4-2 to TRBJ1-1, with D perhaps TRBD1 (6 bases). The source is a man aged 18 to 30 with Graves' hyperthyroidism. The CDR3 region has the DNA TGTGCCAGCAGCCAAGATGGAAGGACAGACAACCTTGAAGCTTTCTTT. Protein product: CASSQDGRTDNLEAFF.